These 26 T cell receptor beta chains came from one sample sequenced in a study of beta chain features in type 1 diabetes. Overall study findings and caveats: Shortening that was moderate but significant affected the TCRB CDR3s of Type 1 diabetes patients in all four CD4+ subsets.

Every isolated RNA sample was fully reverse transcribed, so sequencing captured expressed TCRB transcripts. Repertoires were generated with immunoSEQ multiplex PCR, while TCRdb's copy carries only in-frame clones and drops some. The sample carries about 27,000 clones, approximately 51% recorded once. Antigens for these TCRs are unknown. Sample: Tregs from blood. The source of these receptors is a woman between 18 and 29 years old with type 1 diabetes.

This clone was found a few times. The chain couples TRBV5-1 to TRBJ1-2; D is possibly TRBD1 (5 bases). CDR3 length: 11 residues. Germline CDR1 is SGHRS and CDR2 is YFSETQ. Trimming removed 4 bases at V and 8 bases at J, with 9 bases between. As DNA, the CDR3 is TGCGCCAGCAGCGAAGACAGAGGCTACACCTTC. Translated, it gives CASSEDRGYTF.

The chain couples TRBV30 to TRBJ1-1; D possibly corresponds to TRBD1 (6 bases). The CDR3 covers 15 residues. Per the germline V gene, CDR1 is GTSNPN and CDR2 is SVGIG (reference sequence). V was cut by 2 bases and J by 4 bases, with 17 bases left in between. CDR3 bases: TGTGCCTGGAGTTCCCAACAGGGAGGGGGCACTGAAGCTTTCTTT. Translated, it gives CAWSSQQGGGTEAFF.

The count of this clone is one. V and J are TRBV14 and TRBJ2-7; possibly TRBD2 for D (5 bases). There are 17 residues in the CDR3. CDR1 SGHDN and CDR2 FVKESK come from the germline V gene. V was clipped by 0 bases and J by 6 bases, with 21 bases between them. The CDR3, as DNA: TGTGCCAGCAGCCAAGATCTTGTCGGACGGGAAACGCGCGAGCAGTACTTC. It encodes CASSQDLVGRETREQYF.

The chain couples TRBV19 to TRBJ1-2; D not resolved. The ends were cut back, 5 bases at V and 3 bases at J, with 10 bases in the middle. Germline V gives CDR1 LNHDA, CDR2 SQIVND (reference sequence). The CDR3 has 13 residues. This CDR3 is CASSPLTDYGYTF. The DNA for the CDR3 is TGTGCCAGTAGTCCCCTCACAGACTATGGCTACACCTTC.

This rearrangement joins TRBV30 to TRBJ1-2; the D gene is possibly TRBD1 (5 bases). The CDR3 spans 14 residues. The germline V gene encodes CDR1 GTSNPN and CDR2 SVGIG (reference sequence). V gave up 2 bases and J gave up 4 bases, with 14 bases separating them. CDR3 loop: CAWSLDRILYGYTF. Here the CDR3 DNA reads TGTGCCTGGAGTCTTGACAGAATCCTCTATGGCTACACCTTC.

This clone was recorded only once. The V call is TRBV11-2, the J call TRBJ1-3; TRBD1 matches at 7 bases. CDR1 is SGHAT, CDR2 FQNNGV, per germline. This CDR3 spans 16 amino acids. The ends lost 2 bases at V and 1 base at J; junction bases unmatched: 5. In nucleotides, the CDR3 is TGTGCCAGCAGCTTACTCCGGGACAGATCTGGAAACACCATATATTTT. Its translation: CASSLLRDRSGNTIYF.

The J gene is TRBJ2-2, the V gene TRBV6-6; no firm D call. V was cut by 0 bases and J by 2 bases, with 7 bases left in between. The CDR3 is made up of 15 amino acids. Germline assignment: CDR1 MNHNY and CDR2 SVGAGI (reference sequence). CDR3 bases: TGTGCCAGCAGTTACTCTGGCCCTAACACCGGGGAGCTGTTTTTT. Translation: CASSYSGPNTGELFF.

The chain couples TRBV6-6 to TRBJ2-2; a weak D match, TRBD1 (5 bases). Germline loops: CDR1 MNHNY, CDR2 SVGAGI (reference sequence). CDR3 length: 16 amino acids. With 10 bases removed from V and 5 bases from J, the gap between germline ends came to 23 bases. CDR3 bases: TGTGCCACCAGCACCTATCGGACAAGTCAGACCGGGGAGCTGTTTTTT. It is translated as CATSTYRTSQTGELFF.

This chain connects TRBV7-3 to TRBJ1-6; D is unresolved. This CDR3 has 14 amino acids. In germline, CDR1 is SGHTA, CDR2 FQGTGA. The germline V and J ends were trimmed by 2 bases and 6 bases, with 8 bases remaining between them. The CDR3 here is CASSLGYSNSPLHF. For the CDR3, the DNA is TGTGCCAGCAGCTTAGGTTACAGTAATTCACCCCTCCACTTT.

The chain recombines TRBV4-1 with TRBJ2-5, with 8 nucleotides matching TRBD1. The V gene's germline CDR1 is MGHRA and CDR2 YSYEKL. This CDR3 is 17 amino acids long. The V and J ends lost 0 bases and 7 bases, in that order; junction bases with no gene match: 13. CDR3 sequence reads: CASSQDRGQDPRMTQYF. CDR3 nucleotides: TGCGCCAGCAGCCAAGATAGGGGACAGGACCCAAGAATGACCCAGTACTTC.

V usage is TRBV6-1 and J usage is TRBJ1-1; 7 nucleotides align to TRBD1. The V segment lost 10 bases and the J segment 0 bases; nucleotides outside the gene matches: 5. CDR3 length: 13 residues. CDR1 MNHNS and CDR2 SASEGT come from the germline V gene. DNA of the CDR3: TGTGCCACCGGGGGACAGTTGAACACTGAAGCTTTCTTT. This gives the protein CATGGQLNTEAFF.

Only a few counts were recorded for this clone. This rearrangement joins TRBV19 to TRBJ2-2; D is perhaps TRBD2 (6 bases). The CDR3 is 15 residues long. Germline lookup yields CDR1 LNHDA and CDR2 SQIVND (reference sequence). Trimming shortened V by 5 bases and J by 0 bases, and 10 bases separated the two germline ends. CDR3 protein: CASSGTASNTGELFF. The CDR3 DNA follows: TGTGCCAGTAGTGGGACTGCCTCGAACACCGGGGAGCTGTTTTTT.

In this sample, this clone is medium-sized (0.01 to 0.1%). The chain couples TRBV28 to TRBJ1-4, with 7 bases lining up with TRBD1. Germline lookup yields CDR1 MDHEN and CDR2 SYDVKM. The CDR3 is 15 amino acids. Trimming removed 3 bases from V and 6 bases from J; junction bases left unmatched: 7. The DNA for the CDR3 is TGTGCCAGCAGTTTCTCCAGGGGGAGGCATGAAAAACTGTTTTTT. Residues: CASSFSRGRHEKLFF.

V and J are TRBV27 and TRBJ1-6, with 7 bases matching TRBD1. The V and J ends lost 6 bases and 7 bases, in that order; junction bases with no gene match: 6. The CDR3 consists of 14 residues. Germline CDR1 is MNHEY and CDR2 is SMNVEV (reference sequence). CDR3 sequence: CASRSTGWNSPLHF. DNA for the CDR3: TGTGCCAGCAGATCGACAGGGTGGAATTCACCCCTCCACTTT.

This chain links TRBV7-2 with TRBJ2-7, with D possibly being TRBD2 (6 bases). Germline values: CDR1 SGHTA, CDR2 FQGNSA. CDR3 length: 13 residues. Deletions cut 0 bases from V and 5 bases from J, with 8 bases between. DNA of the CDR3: TGTGCCAGCAGCTTAGCGAGGAGGGACGAGCAGTACTTC. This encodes CASSLARRDEQYF.

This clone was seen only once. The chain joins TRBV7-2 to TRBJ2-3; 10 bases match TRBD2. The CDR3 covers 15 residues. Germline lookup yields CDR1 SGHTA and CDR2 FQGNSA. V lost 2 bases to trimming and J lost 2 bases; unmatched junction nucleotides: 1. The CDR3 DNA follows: TGTGCCAGCAGCTTACTAGCGGGAGACACAGATACGCAGTATTTT. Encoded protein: CASSLLAGDTDTQYF.

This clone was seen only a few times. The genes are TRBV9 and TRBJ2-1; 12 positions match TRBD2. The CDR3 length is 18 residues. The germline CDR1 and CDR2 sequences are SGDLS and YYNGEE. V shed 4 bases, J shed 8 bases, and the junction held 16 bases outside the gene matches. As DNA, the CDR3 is TGTGCCAGCAGCCCCAAGTACCTACTAGCGGGAGGAGGCGATGAGCAGTTCTTC. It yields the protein CASSPKYLLAGGGDEQFF. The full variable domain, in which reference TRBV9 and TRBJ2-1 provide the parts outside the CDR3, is DSGVTQTPKHLITATGQRVTLRCSPRSGDLSVYWYQQSLDQGLQFLIQYYNGEERAKGNILERFSAQQFPDLHSELNLSSLELGDSALYFCASSPKYLLAGGGDEQFFGPGTRLTVL.

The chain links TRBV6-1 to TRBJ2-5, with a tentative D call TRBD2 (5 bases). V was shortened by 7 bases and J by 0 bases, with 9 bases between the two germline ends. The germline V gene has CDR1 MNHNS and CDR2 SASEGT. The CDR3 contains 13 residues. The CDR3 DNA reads TGTGCCAGCAAGGAGGCCGACCAAGAGACCCAGTACTTC. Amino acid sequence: CASKEADQETQYF.

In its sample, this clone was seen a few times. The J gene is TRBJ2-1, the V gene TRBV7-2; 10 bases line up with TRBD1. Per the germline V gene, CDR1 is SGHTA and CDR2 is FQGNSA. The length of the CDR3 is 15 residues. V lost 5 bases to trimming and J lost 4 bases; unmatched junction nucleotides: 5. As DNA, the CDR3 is TGTGCCAGCAGCCGAGGGACAGGGGTATACAATGAGCAGTTCTTC. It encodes CASSRGTGVYNEQFF. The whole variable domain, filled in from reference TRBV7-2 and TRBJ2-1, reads GAGVSQSPSNKVTEKGKDVELRCDPISGHTALYWYRQSLGQGLEFLIYFQGNSAPDKSGLPSDRFSAERTGGSVSTLTIQRTQQEDSAVYLCASSRGTGVYNEQFFGPGTRLTVL.

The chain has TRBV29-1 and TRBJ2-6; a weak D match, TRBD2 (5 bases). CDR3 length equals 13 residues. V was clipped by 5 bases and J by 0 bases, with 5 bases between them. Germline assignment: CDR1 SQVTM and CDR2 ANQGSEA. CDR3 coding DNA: TGCAGCGTTCGGGACTCTGGGGCCAACGTCCTGACTTTC. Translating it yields CSVRDSGANVLTF.

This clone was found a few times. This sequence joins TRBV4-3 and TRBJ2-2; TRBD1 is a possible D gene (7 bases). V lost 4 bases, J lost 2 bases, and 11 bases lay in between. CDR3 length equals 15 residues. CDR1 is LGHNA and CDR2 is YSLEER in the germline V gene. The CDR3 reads CASSRGTENTGELFF. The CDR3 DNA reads TGCGCCAGCAGCCGCGGGACAGAAAACACCGGGGAGCTGTTTTTT.

The CDR3 reads CAWTLTGNEQFF. The CDR3 DNA follows: TGTGCCTGGACCCTGACTGGCAATGAGCAGTTCTTC. The chain has TRBV30 and TRBJ2-1; no reliable D call. CDR1 is GTSNPN and CDR2 is SVGIG in the germline V gene (reference sequence). This CDR3 spans 12 amino acids. V lost 4 bases and J 6 bases, leaving 10 bases between the germline ends.

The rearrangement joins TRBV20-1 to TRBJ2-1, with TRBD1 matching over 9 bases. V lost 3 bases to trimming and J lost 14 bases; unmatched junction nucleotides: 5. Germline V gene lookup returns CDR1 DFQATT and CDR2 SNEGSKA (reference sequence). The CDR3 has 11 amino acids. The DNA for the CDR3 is TGCAGTGCTAGCCATTGGGACAGGGAGTTCTTC. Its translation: CSASHWDREFF.

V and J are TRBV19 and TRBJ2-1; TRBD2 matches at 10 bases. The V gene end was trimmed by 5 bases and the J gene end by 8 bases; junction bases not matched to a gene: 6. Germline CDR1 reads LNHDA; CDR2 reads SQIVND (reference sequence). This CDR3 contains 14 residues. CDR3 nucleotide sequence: TGTGCCAGTAGTTCGACTAGCGGGTCCGATGAGCAGTTCTTC. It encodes CASSSTSGSDEQFF.

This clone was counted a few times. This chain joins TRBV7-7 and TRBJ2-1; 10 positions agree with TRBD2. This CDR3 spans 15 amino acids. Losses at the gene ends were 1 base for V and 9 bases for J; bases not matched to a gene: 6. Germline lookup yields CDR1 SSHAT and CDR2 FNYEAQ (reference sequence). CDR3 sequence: CASSLEASGSGEQFF. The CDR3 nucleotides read TGTGCCAGCAGCTTAGAGGCTAGCGGGAGTGGTGAGCAGTTCTTC.

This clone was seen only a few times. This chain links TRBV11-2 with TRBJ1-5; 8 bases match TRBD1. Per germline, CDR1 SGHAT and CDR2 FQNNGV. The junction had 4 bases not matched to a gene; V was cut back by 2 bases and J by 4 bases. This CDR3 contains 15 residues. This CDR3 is CASSLQGAENQPQHF. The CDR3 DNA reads TGTGCCAGCAGCTTACAGGGGGCGGAAAATCAGCCCCAGCATTTT.